The rows below give T cell receptor beta chains drawn from one sample of a study of T cells expressing NK-cell markers. Following a re-call of the 5' RACE reads, TCRdb has one entry per CDR3 protein and lacks DNA. The sample spans hundreds of thousands of distinct CDR3 sequences; the ten largest clones claim 7.3%. Sequencing was done on a sample of blood T cells: a sorted CD56 or NKG2C T cell subset, CD4+ or CD8+ T cells, or bulk PBMC T cells (not recorded which). Source of these receptors: a woman aged 18 to 75 in good health. CDR3s include the opening cysteine and the closing phenylalanine or tryptophan.

J gene	V gene	CDR3 protein
TRBJ2-1	TRBV27	CASHPQGNNEQFF
TRBJ2-5	TRBV6-2/TRBV6-3	CASSYGQKETQYF
TRBJ1-1	TRBV7-9	CASLNPPAGTEAFF
TRBJ2-1	TRBV29-1	CSVHTGTGEFF
TRBJ1-2	TRBV20-1	CSAVGVNYGYTF
TRBJ2-3	TRBV15	CATKSGGAIDTQYF
TRBJ2-3	TRBV6-5	CASSYVGLAGGTTDTQYF
TRBJ2-3	TRBV23-1	CASSPRLAGDQDTQYF
TRBJ1-5	TRBV7-2	CASSVGLAGQPQHF
TRBJ1-4	TRBV29-1	CSVDERDHGKLFF
TRBJ2-2	TRBV7-2	CASSLTSGRSGELFF
TRBJ1-1	TRBV5-6	CASSLGPDIEAFF
TRBJ2-7	TRBV7-2	CASSFPLAGEQYF
TRBJ2-2	TRBV12-3/TRBV12-4	CASSPGPHTGELFF
TRBJ2-3	TRBV4-2	CASSHPTGGLGDTQYF
TRBJ1-1	TRBV12-3/TRBV12-4	CASSRGLSMNTEAFF
TRBJ1-2	TRBV7-2	CASSSGQAVGGYTF
TRBJ2-5	TRBV14	CASSLGRRSSQETQYF
TRBJ1-1	TRBV11-1	CASSPTTGRNTEAFF
TRBJ2-6	TRBV7-6	CASSPLTGANVLTF
TRBJ1-4	TRBV20-1	CSALGDVEKLFF
TRBJ1-2	TRBV5-1	CASSRASGGANYGYTF
TRBJ1-5	TRBV4-3	CASSRDVSNQPQHF
TRBJ2-7	TRBV3-1	CASSQGESAQYF
TRBJ1-2	TRBV7-6	CASSPGGSGYGYTF
TRBJ1-2	TRBV12-3/TRBV12-4	CASRPGQGNYGYTF
TRBJ1-1	TRBV6-2/TRBV6-3	CASTLQGMNTEAFF
TRBJ2-7	TRBV28	CASGGQSYEQYF
TRBJ1-3	TRBV20-1	CSATYAHYSGNTIYF
TRBJ2-1	TRBV7-7	CASSPTPAQSSYNEQFF
TRBJ1-1	TRBV7-2	CASSYHLNTEAFF
TRBJ2-1	TRBV12-3/TRBV12-4	CASSPLRQGIPFF
TRBJ1-5	TRBV15	CATSSQGVEQPQHF
TRBJ1-1	TRBV7-2	CASSLRKGLEAFF
TRBJ1-1	TRBV18	CASSPPDRVKNTEAFF
TRBJ1-6	TRBV20-1	CSASPQMFGSPLHF
TRBJ2-1	TRBV5-1	CASSFYSGPEKGNEQFF
TRBJ1-6	TRBV12-3/TRBV12-4	CASSSTGQKYGVNSPLHF
TRBJ1-4	TRBV4-2	CASSQLLEDEKLFF
TRBJ2-1	TRBV18	CASTLRRPATTYNEQFF
TRBJ2-1	TRBV7-3	CASSWLGRGVEQFF
TRBJ2-1	TRBV11-2	CASSKTGKQDNEQFF
TRBJ2-5	TRBV14	CASSHGNQETQYF
TRBJ1-3	TRBV6-1	CASSGNVRGGNTIYF
TRBJ2-1	TRBV7-9	CASTPPPGHEFYNEQFF
TRBJ2-1	TRBV20-1	CSASLPFAANEQFF
TRBJ1-1	TRBV5-1	CASSLKVNAEAFF
TRBJ2-2	TRBV20-1	CSARDPSAGAPGELFF
TRBJ1-5	TRBV7-2	CASSLGVAGSGVQPQHF
TRBJ2-7	TRBV5-6	CASSFPWGGQFYEQYF
TRBJ1-2	TRBV4-3	CASSPGPPGSYGYTF
TRBJ1-6	TRBV7-9	CASSLASANSPLHF
TRBJ1-5	TRBV6-5	CASSYLLGQPQHF
TRBJ1-4	TRBV4-2	CASSQGRTGATNEKLFF
TRBJ1-5	TRBV25-1	CASSEGSRDQPQHF
TRBJ2-1	TRBV6-1	CASSEALGSPNEQFF
TRBJ1-2	TRBV12-3/TRBV12-4	CASSLLRQGGYGYTF
TRBJ2-2	TRBV4-3	CASSLYITTGELFF
TRBJ2-1	TRBV4-3	CASSQEGGRSYNEQFF